The T cell receptor (beta chain) under discussion was sequenced for a study of shared clonotypes between healthy human individuals. Every contributor of samples was a Caucasian grown-up residing in Nashville, Tennessee. Regarding the study as a whole: Sample collection involved blood only; tissue repertoires are likely different.

Libraries were prepared by immunoSEQ multiplex PCR; TCRdb keeps only in-frame clonotypes and omits some of them. The sample yields some 1.5 million clones, approximately 97% seen once. A remark on this clone: Its target is not known.

Germline values: CDR1 SEHNR, CDR2 FQNEAQ (reference sequence). Trimming removed 1 base at V and 9 bases at J, with 10 bases between. CDR3 size: 13 residues. The sequence came from a young man in good health. V and J are TRBV7-9 and TRBJ1-5; D remains ambiguous. Sequenced input: naive CD4+ T cells sorted from blood. Described subset: CD45RA+ positively selected. CDR3 bases: TGTGCCAGCAGCTTAGGGTTTAATAGGCCCCAGCATTTT. Its translation: CASSLGFNRPQHF.